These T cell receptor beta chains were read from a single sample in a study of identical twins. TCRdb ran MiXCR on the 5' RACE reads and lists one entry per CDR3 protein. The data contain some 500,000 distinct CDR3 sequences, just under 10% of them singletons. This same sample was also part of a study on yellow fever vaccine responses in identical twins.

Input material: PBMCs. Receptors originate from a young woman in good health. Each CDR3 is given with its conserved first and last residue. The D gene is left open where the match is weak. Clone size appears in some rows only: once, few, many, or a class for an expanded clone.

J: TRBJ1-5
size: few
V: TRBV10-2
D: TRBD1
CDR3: CASSEGGGTGQEHF
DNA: TGCGCCAGCAGTGAGGGAGGGGGGACAGGTCAGGAGCATTTT

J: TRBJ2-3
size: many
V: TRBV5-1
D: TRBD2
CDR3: CASSASGGAPDTQYF
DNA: TGCGCCAGCAGTGCCAGCGGGGGGGCCCCAGATACGCAGTATTTT

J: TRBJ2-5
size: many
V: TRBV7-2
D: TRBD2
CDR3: CASSLDGLAGEETQYF
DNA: TGTGCCAGCAGCTTAGACGGCCTAGCGGGGGAAGAGACCCAGTACTTC

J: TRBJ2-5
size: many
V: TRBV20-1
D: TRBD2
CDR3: CSALTSGVGETQYF
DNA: TGCAGTGCCCTGACTAGCGGGGTTGGAGAGACCCAGTACTTC

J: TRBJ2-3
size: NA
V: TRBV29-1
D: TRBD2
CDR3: CSVRAGGPPDTQYF
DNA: TGCAGCGTCCGAGCGGGGGGGCCGCCAGATACGCAGTATTTT

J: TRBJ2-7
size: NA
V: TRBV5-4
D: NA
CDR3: CASSPWVGGDEQYF
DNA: TGTGCCAGCAGCCCCTGGGTTGGGGGTGACGAGCAGTACTTC

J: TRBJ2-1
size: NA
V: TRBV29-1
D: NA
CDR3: CSGRGSYNEQFF
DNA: TGCAGCGGAAGGGGCTCCTACAATGAGCAGTTCTTC

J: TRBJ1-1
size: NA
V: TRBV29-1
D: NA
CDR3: CSVEHLQAEAFF
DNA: TGCAGCGTTGAACACCTTCAGGCTGAAGCTTTCTTT

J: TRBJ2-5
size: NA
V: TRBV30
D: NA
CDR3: CAWADGGQETQYF
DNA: TGTGCCTGGGCGGATGGGGGCCAAGAGACCCAGTACTTC

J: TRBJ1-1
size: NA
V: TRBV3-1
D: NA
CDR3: CASSHRTRKAFF
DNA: TGTGCCAGCAGTCATAGGACAAGGAAAGCTTTCTTT

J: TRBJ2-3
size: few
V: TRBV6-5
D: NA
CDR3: CASSYSEAAYTTQYF
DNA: TGTGCCAGCAGTTACTCGGAGGCGGCCTATACTACGCAGTATTTT

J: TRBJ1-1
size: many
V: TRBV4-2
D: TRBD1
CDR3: CASSQDRGLTEAFF
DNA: TGTGCCAGCAGCCAAGATAGGGGGCTGACTGAAGCTTTCTTT

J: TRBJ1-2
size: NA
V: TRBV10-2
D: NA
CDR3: CASSDRQNYGYTF
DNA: TGCGCCAGCTCCGACAGGCAGAACTATGGCTACACCTTC

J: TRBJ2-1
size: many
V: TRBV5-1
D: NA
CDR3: CASSLRLAAYNEQFF
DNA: TGCGCCAGCAGCTTGCGGCTAGCAGCCTACAATGAGCAGTTCTTC

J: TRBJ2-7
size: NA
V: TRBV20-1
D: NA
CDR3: CSASGVSLNEQYF
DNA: TGCAGTGCTAGTGGCGTTTCCTTGAACGAGCAGTACTTC

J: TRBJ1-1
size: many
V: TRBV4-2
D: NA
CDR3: CASSQGDRAGTEAFF
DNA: TGTGCCAGCAGCCAAGGCGACCGGGCAGGCACTGAAGCTTTCTTT

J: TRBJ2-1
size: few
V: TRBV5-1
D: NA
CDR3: CASNSGGAYNEQFF
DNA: TGCGCCAGCAATTCCGGGGGCGCTTACAATGAGCAGTTCTTC